Each of the 13 T cell receptor beta chains below was sequenced from the same sample in a study of long-term antiretroviral therapy in people with HIV. Investigators performed immunoSEQ version v3.0 at survey level. The assay was immunoSEQ multiplex PCR, and TCRdb's table has in-frame clones only and misses some. Among around 20,000 clones listed, just over 75% were seen once. Sample: unsorted PBMCs, taken 0.5 years before starting antiretroviral therapy. These receptors all stem from a woman aged 45-59 years with HIV.

This rearrangement joins TRBV4-1 to TRBJ1-5; possible D gene TRBD1, 5 bases. This CDR3 spans 13 amino acids. Between the trimmed V and J ends, which lost 4 bases and 6 bases, there was a span of 10 bases. The germline V gene has CDR1 MGHRA and CDR2 YSYEKL. CDR3 DNA: TGCGCCAGCAGCCCGGGGCGGTTTCAGCCCCAGCATTTT. Translated, it gives CASSPGRFQPQHF.

In its sample, this clone was seen a few times. V usage is TRBV18 and J usage is TRBJ1-4; possible D gene TRBD1, 5 bases. Germline-derived CDR1 and CDR2 are KGHSH and LQKENI. The CDR3 covers 13 residues. Trimming cost V 3 bases and J 3 bases, with 5 bases left between them. The CDR3 DNA reads as TGTGCCAGCTCACCGGGGGCTAATGAAAAACTGTTTTTT. Translating it yields CASSPGANEKLFF.

This chain joins TRBV18 and TRBJ1-6; D not resolved. Germline assignment: CDR1 KGHSH and CDR2 LQKENI. The V and J ends lost 5 bases and 11 bases respectively, with 13 bases between them. This CDR3 spans 13 amino acids. CDR3 DNA: TGTGCCAGCTCAGACGGTTTGGAGGCACCCCTCCACTTT. Residues: CASSDGLEAPLHF. The full variable domain, completed using reference TRBV18 and TRBJ1-6, is NAGVMQNPRHLVRRRGQEARLRCSPMKGHSHVYWYRQLPEEGLKFMVYLQKENIIDESGMPKERFSAEFPKEGPSILRIQQVVRGDSAAYFCASSDGLEAPLHFGNGTRLTVT.

This clone has only a few counts. The J gene is TRBJ2-7, the V gene TRBV7-9; weak D call: TRBD2 (6 bases). Trimming cost V 5 bases and J 4 bases, with 12 bases left between them. Germline V gene sequence: CDR1 SEHNR, CDR2 FQNEAQ (reference sequence). The CDR3 has 13 residues. CDR3 amino acids: CASSPRGKYEQYV. In nucleotides, the CDR3 is TGTGCCAGCAGCCCTCGGGGGAAATACGAGCAGTACGTC.

This chain links TRBV15 with TRBJ1-1, with unresolved D. CDR1 is LNHNV and CDR2 is YYDKDF in the germline V gene (reference sequence). The CDR3 length is 11 residues. With 8 bases removed from V and 10 bases from J, the gap between germline ends came to 14 bases. CDR3 coding DNA: TGTGCCACCCGAAACCTATTGGGAGCTTTCTTT. Amino acid sequence: CATRNLLGAFF. Supplemented by reference TRBV15 and TRBJ1-1, the full variable domain reads DAMVIQNPRYQVTQFGKPVTLSCSQTLNHNVMYWYQQKSSQAPKLLFHYYDKDFNNEADTPDNFQSRRPNTSFCFLDIRSPGLGDTAMYLCATRNLLGAFFGQGTRLTVV.

The CDR3 sequence: CASSYEGVGWFF. The CDR3 DNA reads TGTGCCAGCAGTTACGAAGGCGTAGGTTGGTTCTTC. The chain combines TRBV6-6 with TRBJ2-1; D unclear. Germline V lookup: CDR1 MNHNY, CDR2 SVGAGI (reference sequence). Trimming removed 2 bases at V and 15 bases at J, with 14 bases between. The CDR3 sequence is 12 residues long.

In its sample, this clone was seen once. The rearrangement links TRBV27 to TRBJ2-6; 7 nucleotides line up with TRBD1. This CDR3 contains 15 residues. Trimming took 6 bases from V and 3 from J; bases not matched to a gene: 5. In germline, CDR1 is MNHEY, CDR2 SMNVEV (reference sequence). The CDR3 here is CASSLTGNGANVLTF. DNA for the CDR3: TGTGCCAGCAGCCTGACAGGGAATGGGGCCAACGTCCTGACTTTC.

This clone was recorded only once. The chain has TRBV7-6 and TRBJ2-2, with D possibly being TRBD2 (5 bases). Between the trimmed V and J ends, which lost 5 bases and 1 base, there was a span of 17 bases. The length of the CDR3 is 17 residues. The germline gives CDR1 SGHVS, CDR2 FNYEAQ. Written as DNA, the CDR3 is TGTGCCAGCAGCCTCACTAGACGGTGGGGGAACACCGGGGAGCTGTTTTTT. Encoded protein: CASSLTRRWGNTGELFF.

The sample holds one count of this clone. V and J are TRBV13 and TRBJ2-5, with 8 nucleotides matching TRBD2. The CDR3 covers 15 residues. V lost 4 bases, J lost 3 bases, and 7 bases stayed unmatched. Germline loops: CDR1 PRHDT, CDR2 FYEKMQ (reference sequence). The CDR3 DNA sequence: TGTGCCAGCAGCTCCTCGGGGGGGGAAGAAGAGACCCAGTACTTC. It yields the protein CASSSSGGEEETQYF.

This chain links TRBV30 with TRBJ1-5; perhaps TRBD1 as D (6 bases). Germline loops: CDR1 GTSNPN, CDR2 SVGIG (reference sequence). The CDR3 spans 13 residues. V lost 3 bases, J lost 5 bases, and 11 bases lay in between. The CDR3 is CAWSAQGYQPQHF. The CDR3, as DNA: TGTGCCTGGAGCGCACAGGGTTATCAGCCCCAGCATTTT.

The J gene is TRBJ1-2, the V gene TRBV7-6; D gene ambiguous. This CDR3 contains 13 residues. V was cut by 5 bases and J by 2 bases, with 9 bases left in between. Germline-derived CDR1 and CDR2 are SGHVS and FNYEAQ. The CDR3 here is CASSMTVNYGYTF. As DNA, the CDR3 is TGTGCCAGCAGCATGACCGTGAACTATGGCTACACCTTC.

In this sample, this clone turned up once. The chain employs TRBV18 and TRBJ2-2; 10 bases line up with TRBD1. CDR3 size: 14 residues. CDR1 and CDR2 from the germline V gene are KGHSH and LQKENI. V was pared by 6 bases and J by 6 bases, with 4 bases of the junction left unmatched. DNA of the CDR3: TGTGCCAGCTCCTGGGACAGGGGAGCCGGGGAGCTGTTTTTT. Translated: CASSWDRGAGELFF.

Only a few counts were recorded for this clone. V gene TRBV6-5 combines with J gene TRBJ2-7; TRBD2 agrees at 9 bases. Looked up from germline, CDR1 is MNHEY and CDR2 is SVGAGI. Trimming at V came to 5 bases and at J to 6 bases, leaving 11 bases not matched to a gene. This CDR3 has 15 residues. The CDR3 sequence is CASSIQGTSTSEQYF. In DNA, the CDR3 is TGTGCCAGCAGTATCCAAGGGACTAGCACTTCCGAGCAGTACTTC.